The clone carrying this TCR beta chain occurred a few times. Sequence at one end of the junction differs from germline and may be a read error. The CDR3 totals 14 residues. The germline V gene encodes CDR1 LGHDT and CDR2 YNNKEL (reference sequence). The sample comes from a study of T-cell reconstitution after alpha-beta-depleted transplantation in children. Unique molecular identifiers were incorporated into the prepared TCRbeta library. TCRdb processed the PCR reads anew with MiXCR; each CDR3 protein has one entry. This sample has about a million distinct CDR3 sequences, with less than 30% found just once.

Sequencing was performed on PBMCs, mostly from graft donor cells, taken 360 days after TCRalphabeta/CD19-depleted stem cell transplant. V gene TRBV3-1 combines with J gene TRBJ2-7; D is possibly TRBD1 (5 bases). The source of this sequence is a boy younger than two who had a stem cell transplant for SCID, so the T cells may come from the graft donor. The CDR3 sequence: CASCQLGVSNEQYF. For the CDR3, the DNA is TGTGCCAGCTGCCAATTAGGGGTGTCCAACGAGCAGTACTTC.